These T cell receptor beta chains were read from a single sample in a study of cytomegalovirus exposure and HLA in healthy donors. The repertoire was sequenced with immunoSEQ multiplex PCR; TCRdb's copy has only in-frame clones and lacks some. The sample table sets out approximately 110,000 clones. Sequencing used PBMCs. The receptors derive from a middle-aged man in good health and CMV-seronegative. The CDR3 runs from the conserved cysteine through the conserved F or W. Fields, in order: CDR3 DNA, CDR3 protein, V gene, J gene, D gene. D genes are given only for firm matches.

CDR3 DNA: TGCGCCAGCAGCTTGGTCGGCAGGGGGCTTGACACTGAAGCTTTCTTT
CDR3 protein: CASSLVGRGLDTEAFF
V gene: TRBV5-1
J gene: TRBJ1-1
D gene: TRBD1

CDR3 DNA: TGTGCCTGGAGTGTAACTGGGCCCTTTGGCTACACCTTC
CDR3 protein: CAWSVTGPFGYTF
V gene: TRBV30
J gene: TRBJ1-2
D gene: .

CDR3 DNA: TGCAGCTCCTCTCCCTCCCAGGGGGATACGCAGTATTTT
CDR3 protein: CSSSPSQGDTQYF
V gene: TRBV29-1
J gene: TRBJ2-3
D gene: .

CDR3 DNA: TGTGCCAGCAAAAGCCTAGCGGGAGGGGATGAGCAGTTCTTC
CDR3 protein: CASKSLAGGDEQFF
V gene: TRBV27
J gene: TRBJ2-1
D gene: TRBD2

CDR3 DNA: TGTGCCAGCAGTTACCGGCGGGAGCAGTACTTC
CDR3 protein: CASSYRREQYF
V gene: TRBV6-5
J gene: TRBJ2-7
D gene: .

CDR3 DNA: TGTGCCAGCTCACCGCTGGACAGGGGAGCTTTCTTT
CDR3 protein: CASSPLDRGAFF
V gene: TRBV18
J gene: TRBJ1-1
D gene: TRBD1

CDR3 DNA: TGTGCCAGCAGCGTAACAGGGGGCTACTATGGCTACACCTTC
CDR3 protein: CASSVTGGYYGYTF
V gene: TRBV9
J gene: TRBJ1-2
D gene: TRBD1

CDR3 DNA: TGTGCCAGCAGTTACCTTACAGGGGGCTACGACGAGCAGTACTTC
CDR3 protein: CASSYLTGGYDEQYF
V gene: TRBV6-6
J gene: TRBJ2-7
D gene: TRBD1

CDR3 DNA: TGTGCCAGCTCACGCAGGGGTGCGGAGCAGTTCTTC
CDR3 protein: CASSRRGAEQFF
V gene: TRBV18
J gene: TRBJ2-1
D gene: .

CDR3 DNA: TGTGCCAGCAGAAACACAGGGAGTGGCGAGCAGTACTTC
CDR3 protein: CASRNTGSGEQYF
V gene: TRBV27
J gene: TRBJ2-7
D gene: .

CDR3 DNA: TGTGCCAGCAGTTACTCCTGGGAGCCCAATCAGCCCCAGCATTTT
CDR3 protein: CASSYSWEPNQPQHF
V gene: TRBV6-6
J gene: TRBJ1-5
D gene: .

CDR3 DNA: TGTGCCAGCAGTGAAAACAGGGGAATCTCCTACGAGCAGTACTTC
CDR3 protein: CASSENRGISYEQYF
V gene: TRBV2
J gene: TRBJ2-7
D gene: TRBD1

CDR3 DNA: TGTGCCACGTCTTACCGGGACAGGGCCTACGAGCAGTACTTC
CDR3 protein: CATSYRDRAYEQYF
V gene: TRBV6-1
J gene: TRBJ2-7
D gene: TRBD1

CDR3 DNA: TGCGCCAGCAGCCACGAACCGTACCGGGACAGACAGTACGAGCAGTACTTC
CDR3 protein: CASSHEPYRDRQYEQYF
V gene: TRBV4-1
J gene: TRBJ2-7
D gene: TRBD1

CDR3 DNA: TGCGCCAGCAGCACCGGACAGGGGAGGGTCTATGGCTACACCTTC
CDR3 protein: CASSTGQGRVYGYTF
V gene: TRBV5-1
J gene: TRBJ1-2
D gene: TRBD1

CDR3 DNA: TGCGCCAGCAGCCAAGGGGCGGGACTAGCGGGAGTTCAAGAGACCCAGTACTTC
CDR3 protein: CASSQGAGLAGVQETQYF
V gene: TRBV4-3
J gene: TRBJ2-5
D gene: TRBD2

CDR3 DNA: TGTGCCAGCAGTAAGCCGGGACTACAAGACTACGAGCAGTACTTC
CDR3 protein: CASSKPGLQDYEQYF
V gene: TRBV27
J gene: TRBJ2-7
D gene: TRBD2

CDR3 DNA: TGTGCCAGCAGTGAATCGACAGGTTTCGCCTACGAGCAGTACTTC
CDR3 protein: CASSESTGFAYEQYF
V gene: TRBV25-1
J gene: TRBJ2-7
D gene: .

CDR3 DNA: TGCAGCGTTGATCTGAATCGGGGGACAGGTGTCCACGAGCAGTACTTC
CDR3 protein: CSVDLNRGTGVHEQYF
V gene: TRBV29-1
J gene: TRBJ2-7
D gene: TRBD1

CDR3 DNA: TGTGCCAGCAGCCTCCTACAGGGGGGAGACAATGAGCAGTTCTTC
CDR3 protein: CASSLLQGGDNEQFF
V gene: TRBV14
J gene: TRBJ2-1
D gene: TRBD1

CDR3 DNA: TGTGCCAGCAGCCCCTCGGGCAGGGCGGATTATAATTCACCCCTCCACTTT
CDR3 protein: CASSPSGRADYNSPLHF
V gene: TRBV7-9
J gene: TRBJ1-6
D gene: .

CDR3 DNA: TGTGCCAGCGGACCGGACAGGGGCCCCTACAATGAGCAGTTCTTC
CDR3 protein: CASGPDRGPYNEQFF
V gene: TRBV7-3
J gene: TRBJ2-1
D gene: TRBD1

CDR3 DNA: TGTGCCAGCAGCTTACTAGCGGGGGACCTTTATAGCACAGATACGCAGTATTTT
CDR3 protein: CASSLLAGDLYSTDTQYF
V gene: TRBV7-9
J gene: TRBJ2-3
D gene: TRBD2

CDR3 DNA: TGTGCCAGCAGCTCGGGTCCAACCGCGAATGAGCAGTTCTTC
CDR3 protein: CASSSGPTANEQFF
V gene: TRBV7-3
J gene: TRBJ2-1
D gene: .

CDR3 DNA: TGCGCCAGCAGCCCTGGTGTGTCAGGGTATGGCTACACCTTC
CDR3 protein: CASSPGVSGYGYTF
V gene: TRBV5-1
J gene: TRBJ1-2
D gene: .

CDR3 DNA: TGCGCCAGCAGCTCATCGACAGGGATAAACACCGGGGAGCTGTTTTTT
CDR3 protein: CASSSSTGINTGELFF
V gene: TRBV5-1
J gene: TRBJ2-2
D gene: TRBD1

CDR3 DNA: TGTGCCTGGAGCCCAGGGGTTCCAGACGGGGATACGCAGTATTTT
CDR3 protein: CAWSPGVPDGDTQYF
V gene: TRBV30
J gene: TRBJ2-3
D gene: .

CDR3 DNA: TGTGCCAGCAGCTTCGGACAAGAACAAGAGACCCAGTACTTC
CDR3 protein: CASSFGQEQETQYF
V gene: TRBV7-6
J gene: TRBJ2-5
D gene: .

CDR3 DNA: TGCAGCGCTTATCCCGGACAGAACAATGAGCAGTTCTTC
CDR3 protein: CSAYPGQNNEQFF
V gene: TRBV29-1
J gene: TRBJ2-1
D gene: .

CDR3 DNA: TGTGCTAGTGGGCAGGGTTTTGGCTACACCTTC
CDR3 protein: CASGQGFGYTF
V gene: TRBV12-5
J gene: TRBJ1-2
D gene: .

CDR3 DNA: TGTGCCAGCAGCCAAAGACTAGCGGAAAACATTCAGTACTTC
CDR3 protein: CASSQRLAENIQYF
V gene: TRBV13
J gene: TRBJ2-4
D gene: TRBD2

CDR3 DNA: TGTGCCAGCAGAGCAAGCGGGGCAAGCTCCTACAATGAGCAGTTCTTC
CDR3 protein: CASRASGASSYNEQFF
V gene: TRBV7-3
J gene: TRBJ2-1
D gene: TRBD2

CDR3 DNA: TGCAGCGCTGGCGGGGGCGCGGGTGGTCAGCCCCAGCATTTT
CDR3 protein: CSAGGGAGGQPQHF
V gene: TRBV29-1
J gene: TRBJ1-5
D gene: .

CDR3 DNA: TGTGCCAGTAGTGCGGGTAGCCCTGATCAGCCCCAGCATTTT
CDR3 protein: CASSAGSPDQPQHF
V gene: TRBV19
J gene: TRBJ1-5
D gene: .

CDR3 DNA: TGTGCCAGCACCGGCTACAATGAGCAGTTCTTC
CDR3 protein: CASTGYNEQFF
V gene: TRBV7-2
J gene: TRBJ2-1
D gene: .

CDR3 DNA: TGTGCCACCAGCACACAGGGGTTCCCGACAGATACGCAGTATTTT
CDR3 protein: CATSTQGFPTDTQYF
V gene: TRBV15
J gene: TRBJ2-3
D gene: TRBD1

CDR3 DNA: TGCGCCAGCAGCCAAGAATTTAGTTCAGGGAACACTGAAGCTTTCTTT
CDR3 protein: CASSQEFSSGNTEAFF
V gene: TRBV4-3
J gene: TRBJ1-1
D gene: .

CDR3 DNA: TGTGCCAGCAGCTTAACATCACAGGGGGCTAATGAAAAACTGTTTTTT
CDR3 protein: CASSLTSQGANEKLFF
V gene: TRBV7-9
J gene: TRBJ1-4
D gene: TRBD1

CDR3 DNA: TGTGCCAGCAGCTTAGGGGACAGGGCATTAGGTGGCTACACCTTC
CDR3 protein: CASSLGDRALGGYTF
V gene: TRBV13
J gene: TRBJ1-2
D gene: TRBD1

CDR3 DNA: TGTGCCAGTAGTCTTTACACAGGGGGCGTTGGGGAAAAACTGTTTTTT
CDR3 protein: CASSLYTGGVGEKLFF
V gene: TRBV19
J gene: TRBJ1-4
D gene: TRBD1

CDR3 DNA: TGTGCCAGCAGTACCCGACCGGACAGGGTCACTTATACGCAGTATTTT
CDR3 protein: CASSTRPDRVTYTQYF
V gene: TRBV28
J gene: TRBJ2-3
D gene: TRBD1

CDR3 DNA: TGTGCCAGCAGTATAACAGGGTACGGTCAGCCCCAGCATTTT
CDR3 protein: CASSITGYGQPQHF
V gene: TRBV2
J gene: TRBJ1-5
D gene: .

CDR3 DNA: TGTGCCAGCAGTCACAGGGACGGCAATCAGCCCCAGCATTTT
CDR3 protein: CASSHRDGNQPQHF
V gene: TRBV27
J gene: TRBJ1-5
D gene: .

CDR3 DNA: TGTGCCATCAGTGAGTCAGGACAGAGCAATCAGCCCCAGCATTTT
CDR3 protein: CAISESGQSNQPQHF
V gene: TRBV10-3
J gene: TRBJ1-5
D gene: .

CDR3 DNA: TGTGCCACCAGCAGACTTCTAGCGGACCAAGAGACCCAGTACTTC
CDR3 protein: CATSRLLADQETQYF
V gene: TRBV15
J gene: TRBJ2-5
D gene: TRBD2

CDR3 DNA: TGTGCCAGCAGCTTGGAGAGGAAAGAGCAAGAGACCCAGTACTTC
CDR3 protein: CASSLERKEQETQYF
V gene: TRBV5-4
J gene: TRBJ2-5
D gene: .

CDR3 DNA: TGTGCCAGCAGCCAGACGACAGGGGTGGGCACTGAAGCTTTCTTT
CDR3 protein: CASSQTTGVGTEAFF
V gene: TRBV11-2
J gene: TRBJ1-1
D gene: TRBD1

CDR3 DNA: TGCGCCAGCAGCCAAGATCTCGTCGGGGGGGGCACAGATACGCAGTATTTT
CDR3 protein: CASSQDLVGGGTDTQYF
V gene: TRBV4-3
J gene: TRBJ2-3
D gene: TRBD2

CDR3 DNA: TGTGCCAGCAGTTTGAACGGACTAAACTATGGCTACACCTTC
CDR3 protein: CASSLNGLNYGYTF
V gene: TRBV27
J gene: TRBJ1-2
D gene: .

CDR3 DNA: TGTGCCAGCAGCCGCGGAGGAGTGAATGAGCAGTTCTTC
CDR3 protein: CASSRGGVNEQFF
V gene: TRBV11-3
J gene: TRBJ2-1
D gene: .

CDR3 DNA: TGTGCCAGCAGCTCAACACAGGGAATGGGTGAAAAACTGTTTTTT
CDR3 protein: CASSSTQGMGEKLFF
V gene: TRBV7-6
J gene: TRBJ1-4
D gene: .

CDR3 DNA: TGTGCCAGTAGGGGATCTGGGGCCAACGTCCTGACTTTC
CDR3 protein: CASRGSGANVLTF
V gene: TRBV2
J gene: TRBJ2-6
D gene: .

CDR3 DNA: TGTGCCAGCAGTTTACCGATGGCTTCAAACACTGAAGCTTTCTTT
CDR3 protein: CASSLPMASNTEAFF
V gene: TRBV27
J gene: TRBJ1-1
D gene: .

CDR3 DNA: TGTGCCAGCAGCTTAACCGGGACTAGCGTGTTCTTC
CDR3 protein: CASSLTGTSVFF
V gene: TRBV7-2
J gene: TRBJ2-1
D gene: TRBD2